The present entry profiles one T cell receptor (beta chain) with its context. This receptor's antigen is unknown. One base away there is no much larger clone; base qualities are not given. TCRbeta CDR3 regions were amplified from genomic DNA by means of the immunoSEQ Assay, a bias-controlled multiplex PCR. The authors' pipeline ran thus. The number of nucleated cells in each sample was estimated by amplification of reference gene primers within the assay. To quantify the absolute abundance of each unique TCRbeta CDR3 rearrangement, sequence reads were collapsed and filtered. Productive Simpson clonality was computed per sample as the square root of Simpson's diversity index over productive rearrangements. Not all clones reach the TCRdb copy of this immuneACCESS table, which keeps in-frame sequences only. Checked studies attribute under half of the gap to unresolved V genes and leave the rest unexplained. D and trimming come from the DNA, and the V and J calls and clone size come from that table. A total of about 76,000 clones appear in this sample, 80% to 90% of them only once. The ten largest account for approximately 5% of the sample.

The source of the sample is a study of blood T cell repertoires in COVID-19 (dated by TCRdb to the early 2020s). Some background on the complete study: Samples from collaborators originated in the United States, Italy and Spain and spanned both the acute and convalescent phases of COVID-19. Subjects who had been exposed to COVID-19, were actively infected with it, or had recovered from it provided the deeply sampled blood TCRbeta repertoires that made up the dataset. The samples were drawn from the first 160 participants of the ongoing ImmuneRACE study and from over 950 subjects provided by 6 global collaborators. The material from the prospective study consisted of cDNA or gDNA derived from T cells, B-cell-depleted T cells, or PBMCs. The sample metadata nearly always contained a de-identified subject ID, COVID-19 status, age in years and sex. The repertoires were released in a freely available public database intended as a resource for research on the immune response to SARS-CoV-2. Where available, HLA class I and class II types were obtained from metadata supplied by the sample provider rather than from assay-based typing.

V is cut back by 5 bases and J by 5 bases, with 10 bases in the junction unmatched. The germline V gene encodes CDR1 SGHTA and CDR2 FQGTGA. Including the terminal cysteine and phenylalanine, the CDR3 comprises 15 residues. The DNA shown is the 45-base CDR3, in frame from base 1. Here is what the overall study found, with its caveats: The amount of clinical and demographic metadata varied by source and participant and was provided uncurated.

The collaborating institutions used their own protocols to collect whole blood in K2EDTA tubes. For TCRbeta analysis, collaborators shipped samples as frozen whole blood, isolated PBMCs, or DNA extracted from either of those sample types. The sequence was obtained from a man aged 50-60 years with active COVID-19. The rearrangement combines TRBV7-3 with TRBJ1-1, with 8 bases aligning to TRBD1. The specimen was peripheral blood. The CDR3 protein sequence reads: CASSRAGGLRTEAFF. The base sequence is TGTGCCAGCAGCAGGGCAGGGGGCTTGAGAACTGAAGCTTTCTTT.